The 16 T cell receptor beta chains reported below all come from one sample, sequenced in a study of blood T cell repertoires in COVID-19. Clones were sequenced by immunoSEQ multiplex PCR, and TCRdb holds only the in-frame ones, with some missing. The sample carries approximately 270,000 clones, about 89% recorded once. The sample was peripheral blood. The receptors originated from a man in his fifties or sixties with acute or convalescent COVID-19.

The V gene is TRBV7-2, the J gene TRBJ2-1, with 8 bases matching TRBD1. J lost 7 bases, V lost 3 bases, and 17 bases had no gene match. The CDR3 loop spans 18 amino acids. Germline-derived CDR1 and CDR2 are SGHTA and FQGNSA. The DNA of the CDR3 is TGTGCCAGCAGCTTGGGGACAGGACCGTTAAGTTTGGGGAATGAGCAGTTCTTC. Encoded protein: CASSLGTGPLSLGNEQFF.

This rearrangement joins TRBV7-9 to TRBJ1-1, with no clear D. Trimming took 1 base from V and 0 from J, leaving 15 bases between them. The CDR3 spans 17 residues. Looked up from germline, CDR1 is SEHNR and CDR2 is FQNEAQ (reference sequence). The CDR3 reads CASSLVGGPLMNTEAFF. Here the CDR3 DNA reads TGTGCCAGCAGCTTAGTAGGAGGGCCTCTAATGAACACTGAAGCTTTCTTT.

CDR3 sequence reads: CASSPSASSGNTIYF. As DNA, the CDR3 is TGTGCCAGCAGCCCCTCCGCGAGCTCTGGAAACACCATATATTTT. The chain combines TRBV4-2 with TRBJ1-3; no definite D call. From germline, CDR1 is LGHNA and CDR2 YNFKEQ. The V and J ends lost 4 bases and 0 bases respectively, with 10 bases between them. The CDR3 runs to 15 residues.

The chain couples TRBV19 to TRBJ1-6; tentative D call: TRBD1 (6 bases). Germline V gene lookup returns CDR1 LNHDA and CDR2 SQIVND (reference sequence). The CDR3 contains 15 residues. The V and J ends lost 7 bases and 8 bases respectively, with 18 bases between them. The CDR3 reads CASKPSRGSHSPLHF. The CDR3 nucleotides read TGTGCCAGTAAACCCTCGAGGGGGTCCCATTCACCCCTCCACTTT.

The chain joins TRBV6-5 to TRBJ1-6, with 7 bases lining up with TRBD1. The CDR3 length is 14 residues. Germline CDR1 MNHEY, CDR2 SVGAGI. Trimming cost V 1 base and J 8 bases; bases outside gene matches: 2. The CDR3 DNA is TGTGCCAGCAGTTACTGGACAGGAGATTCACCCCTCCACTTT. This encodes CASSYWTGDSPLHF.

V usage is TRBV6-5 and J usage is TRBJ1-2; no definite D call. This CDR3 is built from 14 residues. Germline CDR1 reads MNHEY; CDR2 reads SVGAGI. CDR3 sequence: CAESKRSRDYGYTF. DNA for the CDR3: TGTGCAGAAAGCAAGCGGAGCCGCGACTATGGCTACACCTTC.

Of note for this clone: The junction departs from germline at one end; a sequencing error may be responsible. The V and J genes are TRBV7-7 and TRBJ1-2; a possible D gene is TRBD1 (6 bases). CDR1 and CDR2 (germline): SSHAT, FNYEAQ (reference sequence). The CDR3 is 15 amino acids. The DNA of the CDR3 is TGTGCTAGCAGCTTCGGGAACAGGGCGGGCTATGGCTACACCTTC. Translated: CASSFGNRAGYGYTF.

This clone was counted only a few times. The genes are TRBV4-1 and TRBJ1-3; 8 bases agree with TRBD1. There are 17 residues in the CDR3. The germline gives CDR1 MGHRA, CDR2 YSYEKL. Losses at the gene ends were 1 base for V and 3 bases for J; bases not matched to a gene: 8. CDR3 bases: TGCGCCAGCAGCCAAGGTGCAGGGGGCAGGCGTGGAAACACCATATATTTT. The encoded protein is CASSQGAGGRRGNTIYF.

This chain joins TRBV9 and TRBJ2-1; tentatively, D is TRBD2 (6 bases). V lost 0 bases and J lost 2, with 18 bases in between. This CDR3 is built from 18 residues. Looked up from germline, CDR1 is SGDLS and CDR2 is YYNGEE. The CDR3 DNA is TGTGCCAGCAGCGTAGGCCCGTTGGGACTTCGTCCCTACAATGAGCAGTTCTTC. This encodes CASSVGPLGLRPYNEQFF.

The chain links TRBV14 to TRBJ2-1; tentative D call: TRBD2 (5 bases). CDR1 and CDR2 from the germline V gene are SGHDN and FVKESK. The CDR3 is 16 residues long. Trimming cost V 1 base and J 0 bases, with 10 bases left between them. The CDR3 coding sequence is TGTGCCAGCAGCCAAGGTGGCGGGTTCTCCTACAATGAGCAGTTCTTC. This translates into CASSQGGGFSYNEQFF.

The CDR3 region is CASSLGAGKGDTQYF. DNA of the CDR3: TGTGCCAGCAGCTTAGGAGCGGGGAAGGGAGATACGCAGTATTTT. This chain uses TRBV13 with TRBJ2-3, with 7 bases lining up with TRBD2. With 0 bases clipped from V and 5 bases from J, the junction kept 5 bases outside the gene matches. This CDR3 has 15 residues. From germline, CDR1 is PRHDT and CDR2 FYEKMQ (reference sequence). The complete variable domain, with remaining parts taken from reference TRBV13 and TRBJ2-3, reads AAGVIQSPRHLIKEKRETATLKCYPIPRHDTVYWYQQGPGQDPQFLISFYEKMQSDKGSIPDRFSAQQFSDYHSELNMSSLELGDSALYFCASSLGAGKGDTQYFGPGTRLTVL.

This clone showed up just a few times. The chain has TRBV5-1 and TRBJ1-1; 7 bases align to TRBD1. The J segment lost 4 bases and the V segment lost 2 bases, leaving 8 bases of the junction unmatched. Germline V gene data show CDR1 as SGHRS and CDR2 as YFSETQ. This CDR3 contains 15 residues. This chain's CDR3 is CASSFKGGDSTEAFF. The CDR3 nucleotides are TGCGCCAGCAGCTTTAAAGGTGGGGACAGCACTGAAGCTTTCTTT.

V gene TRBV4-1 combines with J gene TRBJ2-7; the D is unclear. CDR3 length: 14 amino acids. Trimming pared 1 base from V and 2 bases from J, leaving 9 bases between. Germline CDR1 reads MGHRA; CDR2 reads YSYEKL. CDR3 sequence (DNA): TGCGCCAGCAGCCAAGTGTCCCCAGCCTACGAGCAGTACTTC. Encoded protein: CASSQVSPAYEQYF.

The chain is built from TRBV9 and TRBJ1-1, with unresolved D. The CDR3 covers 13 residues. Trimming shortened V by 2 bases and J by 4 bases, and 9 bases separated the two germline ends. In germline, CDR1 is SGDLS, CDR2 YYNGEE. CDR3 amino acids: CASSVDSGTEAFF. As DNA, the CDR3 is TGTGCCAGCAGCGTGGATTCGGGCACTGAAGCTTTCTTT.

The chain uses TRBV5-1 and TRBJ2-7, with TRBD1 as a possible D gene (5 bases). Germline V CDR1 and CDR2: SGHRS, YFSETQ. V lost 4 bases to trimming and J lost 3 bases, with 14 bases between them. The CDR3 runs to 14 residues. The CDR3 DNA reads TGCGCCAGCAGCCAAGACAGAATATACTACGAGCAGTACTTC. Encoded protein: CASSQDRIYYEQYF.

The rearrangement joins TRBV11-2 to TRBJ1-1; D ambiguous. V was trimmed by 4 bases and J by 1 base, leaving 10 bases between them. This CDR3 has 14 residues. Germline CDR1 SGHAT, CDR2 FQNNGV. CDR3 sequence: CASSSLVTNTEAFF. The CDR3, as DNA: TGTGCCAGCAGCTCACTTGTCACGAACACTGAAGCTTTCTTT. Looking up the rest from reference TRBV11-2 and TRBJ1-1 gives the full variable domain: EAGVAQSPRYKIIEKRQSVAFWCNPISGHATLYWYQQILGQGPKLLIQFQNNGVVDDSQLPKDRFSAERLKGVDSTLKIQPAKLEDSAVYLCASSSLVTNTEAFFGQGTRLTVV.